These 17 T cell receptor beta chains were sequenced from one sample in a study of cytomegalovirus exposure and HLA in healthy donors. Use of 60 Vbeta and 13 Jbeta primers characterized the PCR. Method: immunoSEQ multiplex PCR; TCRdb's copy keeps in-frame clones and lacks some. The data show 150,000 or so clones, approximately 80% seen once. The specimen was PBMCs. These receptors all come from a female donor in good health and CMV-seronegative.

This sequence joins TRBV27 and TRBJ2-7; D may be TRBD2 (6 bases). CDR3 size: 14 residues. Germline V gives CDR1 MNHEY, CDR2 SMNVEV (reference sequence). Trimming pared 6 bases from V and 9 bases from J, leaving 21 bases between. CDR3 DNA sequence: TGTGCCAGCAGCTCGATGGGACCGGGAGAAGGGCAGTACTTC. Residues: CASSSMGPGEGQYF.

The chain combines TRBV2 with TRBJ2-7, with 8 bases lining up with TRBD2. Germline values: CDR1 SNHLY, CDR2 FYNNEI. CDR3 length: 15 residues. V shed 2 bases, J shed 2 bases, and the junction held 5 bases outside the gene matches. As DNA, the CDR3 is TGTGCCAGCAGTGAAACGGGGGGGACGACCTACGAGCAGTACTTC. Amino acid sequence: CASSETGGTTYEQYF.

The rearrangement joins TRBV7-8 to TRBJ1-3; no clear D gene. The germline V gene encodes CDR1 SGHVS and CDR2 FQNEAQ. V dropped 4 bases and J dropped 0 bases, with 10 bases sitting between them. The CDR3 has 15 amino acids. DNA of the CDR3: TGTGCCAGCAGCTCTAGACGGTACTCTGGAAACACCATATATTTT. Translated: CASSSRRYSGNTIYF.

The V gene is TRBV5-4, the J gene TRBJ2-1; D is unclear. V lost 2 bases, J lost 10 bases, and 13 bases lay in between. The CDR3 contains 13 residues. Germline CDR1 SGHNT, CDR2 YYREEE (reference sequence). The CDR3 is CASSFPSEWEQFF. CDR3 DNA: TGTGCCAGCAGCTTCCCTTCCGAGTGGGAGCAGTTCTTC.

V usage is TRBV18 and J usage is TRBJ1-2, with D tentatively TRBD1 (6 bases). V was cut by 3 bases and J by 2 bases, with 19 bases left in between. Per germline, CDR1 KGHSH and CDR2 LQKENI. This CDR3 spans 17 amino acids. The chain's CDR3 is CASSPETGIRLNYGYTF. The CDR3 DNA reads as TGTGCCAGCTCACCGGAGACAGGTATAAGGTTGAACTATGGCTACACCTTC.

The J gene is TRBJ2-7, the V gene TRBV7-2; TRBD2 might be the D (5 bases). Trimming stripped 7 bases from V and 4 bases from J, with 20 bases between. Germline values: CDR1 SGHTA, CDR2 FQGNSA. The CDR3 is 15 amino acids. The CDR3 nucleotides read TGTGCCAGCATCCCAGCAGGAGGCCGCGAGTACGAGCAGTACTTC. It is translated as CASIPAGGREYEQYF.

CDR3 loop: CASSLGELAGGDEQFF. The CDR3 region has the DNA TGTGCCAGCAGCTTAGGTGAACTAGCGGGGGGTGACGAGCAGTTCTTC. The gene calls are TRBV7-6 and TRBJ2-1, with TRBD2 matching over 12 bases. CDR3 length: 16 amino acids. Germline lookup yields CDR1 SGHVS and CDR2 FNYEAQ. The V segment lost 1 base and the J segment 10 bases; nucleotides outside the gene matches: 8.

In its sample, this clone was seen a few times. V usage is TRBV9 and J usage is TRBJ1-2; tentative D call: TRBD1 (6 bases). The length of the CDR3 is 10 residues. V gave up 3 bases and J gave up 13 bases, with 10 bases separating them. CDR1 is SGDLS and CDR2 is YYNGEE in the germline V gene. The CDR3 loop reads CASSGTGTTF. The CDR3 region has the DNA TGTGCCAGCAGCGGTACAGGGACCACCTTC.

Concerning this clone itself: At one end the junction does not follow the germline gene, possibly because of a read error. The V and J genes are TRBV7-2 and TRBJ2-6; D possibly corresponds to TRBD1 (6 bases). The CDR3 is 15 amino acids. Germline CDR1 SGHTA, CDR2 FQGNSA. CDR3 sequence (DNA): TGTGCCAGCAGCTTAGCTGGGTCAGGGGCCAACGGCCTGACTTTC. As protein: CASSLAGSGANGLTF.

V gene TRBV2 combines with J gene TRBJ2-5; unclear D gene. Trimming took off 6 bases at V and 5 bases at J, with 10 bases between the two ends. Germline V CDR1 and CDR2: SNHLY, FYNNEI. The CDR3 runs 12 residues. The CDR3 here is CASSEAWETQYF. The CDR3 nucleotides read TGTGCCAGCAGCGAGGCTTGGGAGACCCAGTACTTC. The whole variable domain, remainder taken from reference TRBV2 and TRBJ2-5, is EPEVTQTPSHQVTQMGQEVILRCVPISNHLYFYWYRQILGQKVEFLVSFYNNEISEKSEIFDDQFSVERPDGSNFTLKIRSTKLEDSAMYFCASSEAWETQYFGPGTRLLVL.

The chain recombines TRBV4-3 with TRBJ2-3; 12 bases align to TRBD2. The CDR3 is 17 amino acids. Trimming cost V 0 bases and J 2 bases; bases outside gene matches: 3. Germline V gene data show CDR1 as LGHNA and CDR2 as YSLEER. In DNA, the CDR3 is TGCGCCAGCAGCCAAGATCGGACTAGCGGGGCCACAGATACGCAGTATTTT. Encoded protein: CASSQDRTSGATDTQYF.

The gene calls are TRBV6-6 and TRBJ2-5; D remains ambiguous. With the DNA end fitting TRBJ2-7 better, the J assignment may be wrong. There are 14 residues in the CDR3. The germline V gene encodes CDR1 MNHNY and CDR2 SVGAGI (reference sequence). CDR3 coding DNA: TGTGCCAGCAGTTACCAGGTCACTTCCTACGAGCAGTACTTC. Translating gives CASSYQVTSYEQYF.

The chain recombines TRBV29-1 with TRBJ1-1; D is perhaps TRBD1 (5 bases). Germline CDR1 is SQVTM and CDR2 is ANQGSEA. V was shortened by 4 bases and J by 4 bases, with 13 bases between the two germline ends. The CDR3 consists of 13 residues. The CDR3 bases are TGCAGCGTTGGACCGGGCGGGGGCACTGAAGCTTTCTTT. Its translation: CSVGPGGGTEAFF.

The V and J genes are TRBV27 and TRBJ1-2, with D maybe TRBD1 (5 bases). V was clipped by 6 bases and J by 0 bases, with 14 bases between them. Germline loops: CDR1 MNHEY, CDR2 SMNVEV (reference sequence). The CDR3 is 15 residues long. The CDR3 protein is CASSPSGQANYGYTF. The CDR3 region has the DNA TGTGCCAGCAGCCCATCAGGGCAGGCTAACTATGGCTACACCTTC.

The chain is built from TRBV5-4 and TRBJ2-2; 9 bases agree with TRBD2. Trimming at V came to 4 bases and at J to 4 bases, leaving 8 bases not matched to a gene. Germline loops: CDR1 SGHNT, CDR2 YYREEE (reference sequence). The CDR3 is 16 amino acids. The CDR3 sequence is CASSPRSGGSTGELFF. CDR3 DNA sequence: TGTGCCAGCAGCCCCCGCAGCGGGGGGTCCACCGGGGAGCTGTTTTTT.

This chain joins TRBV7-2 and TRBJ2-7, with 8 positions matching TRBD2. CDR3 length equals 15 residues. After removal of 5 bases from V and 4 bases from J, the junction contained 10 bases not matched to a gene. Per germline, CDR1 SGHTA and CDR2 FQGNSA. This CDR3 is CASSPGGVDSYEQYF. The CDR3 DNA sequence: TGTGCCAGCAGCCCGGGGGGGGTGGACAGTTACGAGCAGTACTTC. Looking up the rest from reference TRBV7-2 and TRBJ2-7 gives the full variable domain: GAGVSQSPSNKVTEKGKDVELRCDPISGHTALYWYRQSLGQGLEFLIYFQGNSAPDKSGLPSDRFSAERTGGSVSTLTIQRTQQEDSAVYLCASSPGGVDSYEQYFGPGTRLTVT.

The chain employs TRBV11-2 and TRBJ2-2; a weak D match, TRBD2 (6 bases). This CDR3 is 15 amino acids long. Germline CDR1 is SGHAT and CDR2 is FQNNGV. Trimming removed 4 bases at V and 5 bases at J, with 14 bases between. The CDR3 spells CASSSWDWGTGELFF. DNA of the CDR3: TGTGCCAGCAGCTCTTGGGACTGGGGTACCGGGGAGCTGTTTTTT.